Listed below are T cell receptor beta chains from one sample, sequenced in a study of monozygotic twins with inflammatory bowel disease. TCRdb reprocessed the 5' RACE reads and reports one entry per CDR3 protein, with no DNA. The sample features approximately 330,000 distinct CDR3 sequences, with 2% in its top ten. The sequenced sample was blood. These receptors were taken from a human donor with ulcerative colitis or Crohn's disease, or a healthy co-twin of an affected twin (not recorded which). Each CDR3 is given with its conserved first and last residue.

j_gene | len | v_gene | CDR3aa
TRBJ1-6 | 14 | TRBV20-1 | CSATGTDYNSPLHF
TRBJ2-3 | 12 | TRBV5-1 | CASSFRTDTQYF
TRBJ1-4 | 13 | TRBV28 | CASSPDVDLKLFF
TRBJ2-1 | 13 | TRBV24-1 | CATDTWQHNEQFF
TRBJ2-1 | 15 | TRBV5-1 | CASSFSGGAYNEQFF
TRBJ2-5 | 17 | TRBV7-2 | CASSLVSQGWLKETQYF
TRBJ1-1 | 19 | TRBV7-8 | CASSLASTGYGPAVTEAFF
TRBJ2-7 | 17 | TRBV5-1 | CASSLAPGQGLTYEQYF
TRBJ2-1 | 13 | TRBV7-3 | CASSVASGGEQFF
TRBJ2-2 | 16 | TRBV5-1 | CASSPLAGANTGELFF
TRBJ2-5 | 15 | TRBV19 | CASSIEAGGHATQYF
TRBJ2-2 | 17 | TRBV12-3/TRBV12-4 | CASSPALGGANTGELFF
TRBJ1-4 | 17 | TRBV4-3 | CASSQDLGRQGWEKLFF
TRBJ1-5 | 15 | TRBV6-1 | CASSQIQGDNQPQHF
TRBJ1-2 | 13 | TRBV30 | CAWGTGGGYGYTF
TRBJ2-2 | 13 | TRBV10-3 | CAIRAPAAGELFF
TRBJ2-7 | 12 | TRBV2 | CASTQENYEQYF
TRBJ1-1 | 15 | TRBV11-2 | CASSLGFGLNTEAFF
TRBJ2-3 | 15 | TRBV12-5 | CASGLGAGDTDTQYF
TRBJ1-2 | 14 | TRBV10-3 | CAIRGQGSTYGYTF
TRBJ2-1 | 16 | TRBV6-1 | CASRGAGTSGGGEQFF
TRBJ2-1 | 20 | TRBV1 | CTSSQASPRALAGPYNEQFF
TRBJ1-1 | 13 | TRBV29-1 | CSGMGIANTEAFF
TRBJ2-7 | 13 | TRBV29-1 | CSVRQGASYEQYF
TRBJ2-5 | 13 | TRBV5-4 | CASSLPTQETQYF
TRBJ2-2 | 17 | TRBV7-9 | CASSLVGRGPNTGELFF
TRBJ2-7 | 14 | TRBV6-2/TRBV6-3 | CASSFLSTGQEQYF
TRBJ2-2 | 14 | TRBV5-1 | CASSHDLGTGELFF
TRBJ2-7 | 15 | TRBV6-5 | CASSSPGQTFYEQYF
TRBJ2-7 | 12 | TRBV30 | CAWRTGAHEQYF
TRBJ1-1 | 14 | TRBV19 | CASSPLAGNTEAFF
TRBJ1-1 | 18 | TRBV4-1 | CASLKPASPGEVNTEAFF
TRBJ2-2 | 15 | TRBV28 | CASSLGLFNTGELFF
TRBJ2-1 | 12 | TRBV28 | CASGTSGLREFF
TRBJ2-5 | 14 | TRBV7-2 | CASSFSPSWETQYF
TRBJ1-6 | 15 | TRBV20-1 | CSALQGSIENSPLHF
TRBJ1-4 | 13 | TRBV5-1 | CASSRQGVEKLFF
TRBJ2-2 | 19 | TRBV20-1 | CSARDPPSGRSLGTGELFF
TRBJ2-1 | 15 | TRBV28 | CASSFRWGRDNEQFF
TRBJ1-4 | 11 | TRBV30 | CAWSVDEKLFF
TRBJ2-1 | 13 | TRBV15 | CATSARGGTEQFF
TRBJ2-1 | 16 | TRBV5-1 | CASSNQGFGGYNEQFF
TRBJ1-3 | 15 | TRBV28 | CASSLRTTSGNTIYF
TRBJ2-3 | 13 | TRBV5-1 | CASSLEGYDTQYF
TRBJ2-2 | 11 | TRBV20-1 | CSQQAPGELFF
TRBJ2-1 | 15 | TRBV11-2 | CASSPRRSSYNEQFF
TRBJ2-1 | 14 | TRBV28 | CASSFLTDGGEQFF
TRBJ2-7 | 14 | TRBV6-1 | CASSPQRGLYEQYF
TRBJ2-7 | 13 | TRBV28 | CATYPGTGGGQYF
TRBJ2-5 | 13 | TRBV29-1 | CSVKPAGVETQYF
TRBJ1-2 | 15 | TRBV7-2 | CASSHTDFPGYGYTF
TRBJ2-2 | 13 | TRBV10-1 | CATQKQGSGELFF
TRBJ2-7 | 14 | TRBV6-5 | CASSWGQGPYDQYF